The clone carrying this T cell receptor beta chain was observed many times. The target antigen is unknown. This entry belongs to a study of response to subunit inactivated influenza vaccine. Study outcomes and limitations: Each seasonal flu vaccination may recruit only limited new T cells, authors suggested.

From the RT-PCR reads, TCRdb called clonotypes with MiXCR, one entry per CDR3 protein. The data show under 500,000 distinct CDR3 sequences, 9.5% to 13% seen once. The clonotype comes from a man aged 50-59 years who received an inactivated influenza vaccine. The sequencing used PBMCs from blood, collected roughly 46 days after vaccination.

CDR3 DNA: TGTGCCAGCAGTACTTTCATGGATTCCTACGAGCAGTACTTC. This codes for CASSTFMDSYEQYF. The chain is built from TRBV12-3 or TRBV12-4 and TRBJ2-7; D remains ambiguous. Trimming removed 5 bases at V and 1 base at J, with 12 bases between. CDR3 length: 14 amino acids.